This T cell receptor beta chain originates from a study of blood T cells in healthy people across ages. The CDR3 runs 17 residues. Germline V lookup: CDR1 SGHTA, CDR2 FQGTGA. The V gene end was trimmed by 5 bases and the J gene end by 9 bases; junction bases not matched to a gene: 15. PCR was performed a second time for 7 to 11 cycles using a sample-barcoded 5' primer and a J-beta primer mix. Via MiXCR, TCRdb re-called the 5' RACE reads, giving one row per CDR3 protein. The sample lists about 580,000 distinct CDR3 sequences; about 45% were seen once. The chain recombines TRBV7-3 with TRBJ2-1, with 11 bases aligning to TRBD2. Material for sequencing was blood. The origin of this receptor is an elderly man in good health. The CDR3 DNA sequence: TGTGCCAGCAGCCCCTTAGCGGGAGGGTTTTACATCAGTGAGCAGTTCTTC. Its protein is CASSPLAGGFYISEQFF.